This entry features one T cell receptor (beta chain) sequence. Measured with immunoSEQ multiplex PCR; TCRdb has only the in-frame clones, and not every one. The table records about 120,000 clones, over 85% of them present only once. The sample comes from a study of T cell responses to AZD1222 COVID-19 vaccine. On the study more broadly: Some second doses came at about 4 weeks and others at about 12 weeks; these were pooled.

The CDR3 covers 13 residues. Per the germline V gene, CDR1 is SNHLY and CDR2 is FYNNEI. The V gene end was trimmed by 7 bases and the J gene end by 7 bases; junction bases not matched to a gene: 4. Sequenced here: peripheral blood, sampled on day 0 of AZD1222 vaccination. This sequence joins TRBV2 and TRBJ1-4; 9 nucleotides line up with TRBD1. The sequence came from an adult in good health. The CDR3 nucleotides are TGTGCCAGCATGCTGGACAGGGGTGAAAAACTGTTTTTT. It codes for CASMLDRGEKLFF. Looking up the rest from reference TRBV2 and TRBJ1-4 gives the full variable domain: EPEVTQTPSHQVTQMGQEVILRCVPISNHLYFYWYRQILGQKVEFLVSFYNNEISEKSEIFDDQFSVERPDGSNFTLKIRSTKLEDSAMYFCASMLDRGEKLFFGSGTQLSVL.